This TCR beta chain was observed in a study of T cell responses to AZD1222 COVID-19 vaccine. The CDR3 covers 15 residues. Trimming stripped 1 base from V and 10 bases from J, with 17 bases between. The germline V gene has CDR1 SEHNR and CDR2 FQNEAQ (reference sequence). Some clones are missing from TCRdb's copy, which holds only in-frame ones; the method was immunoSEQ multiplex PCR. In the table there are approximately 100,000 clones, roughly 90% of which are singletons. Source: peripheral blood, taken on day 0 of AZD1222 vaccination. This clonotype was sampled from an adult in good health. The chain employs TRBV7-9 and TRBJ1-5; possible D gene TRBD1, 5 bases. CDR3 DNA: TGTGCCAGCAGCTTAGGGGACGACGGTCTATCTCCCCAGCATTTT. Translation: CASSLGDDGLSPQHF. Full variable domain (missing parts from reference TRBV7-9 and TRBJ1-5): DTGVSQNPRHKITKRGQNVTFRCDPISEHNRLYWYRQTLGQGPEFLTYFQNEAQLEKSRLLSDRFSAERPKGSFSTLEIQRTEQGDSAMYLCASSLGDDGLSPQHFGDGTRLSIL.